The source of this T cell receptor beta chain is a study of PD-L1 blockade in urothelial cancer. Study overall: Median T cell yield from blood was approximately 130,000.

Study outcomes and limitations: Lower than median blood TCR clonality before treatment predicted better survival.

TCRdb keeps only in-frame clones here, not all; method: immunoSEQ multiplex PCR. The table lists 70,000 to 85,000 clones, 80% to 90% of them singletons. V was pared by 2 bases and J by 4 bases, with 11 bases between. This CDR3 contains 14 residues. Germline CDR1 MDHEN, CDR2 SYDVKM. As regards this clone: Its specificity is not known.

V is TRBV28 and J is TRBJ1-2, with D perhaps TRBD1 (5 bases). Sequencing was performed on PBMCs, taken around atezolizumab (anti-PD-L1) treatment. The receptor comes from a man in his 70s with urothelial cancer. The CDR3 region is CASSLGRGVYGYTF. The CDR3 DNA follows: TGTGCCAGCAGTTTAGGTAGGGGTGTCTATGGCTACACCTTC.